What follows describes a single T cell receptor (beta chain). The study ran its PCR with 60 Vbeta and 13 Jbeta primers. The protocol was immunoSEQ multiplex PCR, while the TCRdb copy is restricted to in-frame clones and leaves out a portion. The repertoire holds roughly 180,000 clones, with under 90% as singletons. Trimming took 5 bases from V and 3 from J; bases not matched to a gene: 5. Per the germline V gene, CDR1 is MDHEN and CDR2 is SYDVKM. The CDR3 extends over 14 amino acids. These data are taken from a study of cytomegalovirus exposure and HLA in healthy donors. The sequencing input was PBMCs. The chain is built from TRBV28 and TRBJ1-1, with 8 bases identical to TRBD1. The sequence derives from a male donor in good health and CMV-seronegative. The CDR3, as DNA: TGTGCCAGCAGTCGTCAGGGGGCCTACACTGAAGCTTTCTTT. Protein product: CASSRQGAYTEAFF.